The 19 T cell receptor beta chains below all came from one sample that was sequenced in a study of blood T cell repertoires in COVID-19. Generated by immunoSEQ multiplex PCR, the TCRdb table keeps only in-frame clones and is missing some. Altogether 200,000 to 300,000 clones are present, under 90% being singletons, with the ten largest covering under 2%. The sequenced material came from PBMCs or T cells enriched from blood (not recorded which). Every receptor here comes from a middle-aged man who had recovered from COVID-19.

This chain joins TRBV7-3 and TRBJ2-1; 9 nucleotides match TRBD2. CDR1 and CDR2 from the germline V gene are SGHTA and FQGTGA. The trim removed 3 bases at V and 6 bases at J, leaving 6 bases unmatched. This CDR3 spans 15 amino acids. For the CDR3, the DNA is TGTGCCAGCAGCTTTTATGCGGGGGGGACCAATGAGCAGTTCTTC. Translating gives CASSFYAGGTNEQFF. Supplemented by reference TRBV7-3 and TRBJ2-1, the full variable domain reads GAGVSQTPSNKVTEKGKYVELRCDPISGHTALYWYRQSLGQGPEFLIYFQGTGAADDSGLPNDRFFAVRPEGSVSTLKIQRTERGDSAVYLCASSFYAGGTNEQFFGPGTRLTVL.

Concerning this clone itself: The CDR3 does not close with the conserved phenylalanine or tryptophan, likely indicating a read error. Because the CDR3's place on the DNA is in doubt, the DNA is left out and the CDR3 is given as listed by TCRdb. This chain joins TRBV19 and TRBJ1-1. The CDR3 comprises 13 residues, both ends counted. CDR1 and CDR2 (germline): LNHDA, SQIVND (reference sequence). This CDR3 is CASSIDRGTPVSL.

The chain uses TRBV6-2 or TRBV6-3 and TRBJ1-1, with TRBD1 matching 10 bases. Germline CDR1 and CDR2: MNHEY and SVGEGT. CDR3 length equals 17 residues. The V gene end was trimmed by 5 bases and the J gene end by 0 bases; junction bases not matched to a gene: 9. CDR3 sequence reads: CASSRDRGSDLNTEAFF. Here the CDR3 DNA reads TGTGCCAGCAGTAGGGACAGGGGATCGGATTTGAACACTGAAGCTTTCTTT.

The V call is TRBV27, the J call TRBJ1-2; D remains ambiguous. CDR3 length equals 13 residues. Germline V gene lookup returns CDR1 MNHEY and CDR2 SMNVEV (reference sequence). Trimming removed 5 bases from V and 8 bases from J, with 15 bases in between. The CDR3 nucleotides are TGTGCCAGCAGTCTACGTCCTTTGGAGGGCTACACCTTC. Protein: CASSLRPLEGYTF.

The genes are TRBV12-3 or TRBV12-4 and TRBJ1-2; a weak D match, TRBD1 (5 bases). The V end lost 5 bases, the J end lost 9 bases, and 13 bases lay between the germline ends. This CDR3 has 12 residues. The DNA of the CDR3 is TGTGCCAGCAGTGTCTGGGGGGATCGCTACACCTTC. Protein product: CASSVWGDRYTF.

This clone has only one observation. Other DNA sequences of this sample code for an identical CDR3. The chain carries TRBV18 and TRBJ2-7; TRBD1 agrees at 9 bases. With 3 bases clipped from V and 2 bases from J, the junction kept 2 bases outside the gene matches. The CDR3 has 14 residues. CDR1 KGHSH and CDR2 LQKENI come from the germline V gene. The CDR3 spells CASSPGQGPYEQYF. CDR3 in DNA: TGTGCCAGCTCACCCGGACAGGGGCCCTACGAGCAGTACTTC.

This chain links TRBV29-1 with TRBJ1-4; 10 bases match TRBD1. V shed 7 bases, J shed 6 bases, and the junction held 5 bases outside the gene matches. Per germline, CDR1 SQVTM and CDR2 ANQGSEA. This CDR3 has 13 amino acids. CDR3 DNA sequence: TGCAGCGCCTTGACAGGGGGCCATGAAAAACTGTTTTTT. Its translation is CSALTGGHEKLFF.

The chain is built from TRBV13 and TRBJ2-1; TRBD1 might be the D (5 bases). V was clipped by 0 bases and J by 0 bases, with 6 bases between them. Germline V CDR1 and CDR2: PRHDT, FYEKMQ (reference sequence). This CDR3 region has 15 residues. The CDR3 sequence: CASSLGGDSYNEQFF. DNA of the CDR3: TGTGCCAGCAGCTTAGGAGGGGACTCCTACAATGAGCAGTTCTTC. The complete variable domain, with remaining parts taken from reference TRBV13 and TRBJ2-1, reads AAGVIQSPRHLIKEKRETATLKCYPIPRHDTVYWYQQGPGQDPQFLISFYEKMQSDKGSIPDRFSAQQFSDYHSELNMSSLELGDSALYFCASSLGGDSYNEQFFGPGTRLTVL.

The gene calls are TRBV6-4 and TRBJ1-6; D gene unclear. The V end lost 4 bases, the J end lost 7 bases, and 11 bases lay between the germline ends. The CDR3 contains 14 residues. Germline V gene sequence: CDR1 MRHNA, CDR2 SNTAGT. In nucleotides, the CDR3 is TGTGCCAGCAGTGTCAGTGGTGTGAATTCACCCCTCCACTTT. Its translation: CASSVSGVNSPLHF.

The V call is TRBV18, the J call TRBJ2-1, with 8 bases aligning to TRBD2. Germline CDR1 is KGHSH and CDR2 is LQKENI. With V trimmed by 4 bases and J by 3 bases, 8 bases remained unmatched. The CDR3 has 16 residues. CDR3 in DNA: TGTGCCAGCTCACTCCGGACACTAGCGGACTACAATGAGCAGTTCTTC. This translates into CASSLRTLADYNEQFF.

This clone was observed once. This chain uses TRBV5-1 with TRBJ2-5; 9 bases align to TRBD1. This CDR3 region has 15 residues. J gave up 5 bases and V 0 bases, and 5 bases lay outside the gene matches. CDR1 and CDR2 from the germline V gene are SGHRS and YFSETQ. Here the CDR3 DNA reads TGCGCCAGCAGCTTGGCACAGGGGGCATGGGAGACCCAGTACTTC. This translates into CASSLAQGAWETQYF.

This clone was detected a few times. The chain has TRBV11-2 and TRBJ1-2; 7 nucleotides match TRBD1. V trimming: 4 bases; J trimming: 2 bases; junction bases outside the gene matches: 4. Per germline, CDR1 SGHAT and CDR2 FQNNGV. The CDR3 sequence is 14 residues long. As DNA, the CDR3 is TGTGCCAGCAGCTCATACAGGGGCAACTATGGCTACACCTTC. It translates to CASSSYRGNYGYTF. Full variable domain (rest looked up from reference TRBV11-2 and TRBJ1-2): EAGVAQSPRYKIIEKRQSVAFWCNPISGHATLYWYQQILGQGPKLLIQFQNNGVVDDSQLPKDRFSAERLKGVDSTLKIQPAKLEDSAVYLCASSSYRGNYGYTFGSGTRLTVV.

J is TRBJ2-7 and V is TRBV10-3; TRBD1 agrees at 7 bases. CDR1 is ENHRY, CDR2 SYGVKD, per germline. Trimming cost V 10 bases and J 0 bases; bases outside gene matches: 3. The CDR3 has 12 residues. The CDR3 reads CATRDSSYEQYF. The CDR3 DNA sequence: TGTGCCACCCGGGACAGCTCCTACGAGCAGTACTTC.

The CDR3 sequence: CASSPRGYTEAFF. In DNA, the CDR3 is TGTGCCAGCTCACCGCGGGGCTACACTGAAGCTTTCTTT. The rearrangement uses TRBV18 and TRBJ1-1; possibly TRBD1 for D (5 bases). The CDR3 length is 13 residues. V gave up 3 bases and J gave up 3 bases, with 8 bases separating them. Germline V gives CDR1 KGHSH, CDR2 LQKENI.

The chain joins TRBV20-1 to TRBJ1-1; TRBD1 aligns across 7 bases. Trimming at V came to 3 bases and at J to 8 bases, leaving 12 bases not matched to a gene. This CDR3 region has 14 residues. CDR1 DFQATT and CDR2 SNEGSKA come from the germline V gene (reference sequence). Here the CDR3 DNA reads TGCAGTGCTAGTCGGTGGAGGGGGCGCCTCGAAGCTTTCTTT. It yields the protein CSASRWRGRLEAFF.

The V call is TRBV3-1 (or the pseudogene TRBV3-2), the J call TRBJ1-1; TRBD1 aligns across 8 bases. Germline V CDR1 and CDR2: LGHDT, YNNKEL (reference sequence). The CDR3 totals 15 residues. With V trimmed by 2 bases and J by 8 bases, 10 bases remained unmatched. This CDR3 is CASSQPQGAPAEAFF. The CDR3, as DNA: TGTGCCAGCAGCCAACCTCAGGGGGCGCCGGCCGAAGCTTTCTTT.

This clone was seen just once. In DNA form, the CDR3 reads TGTGCCAGTAGTATGACGAGACTAGCGGGGGGGCCGCATGAGCAGTTCTTC. Protein sequence: CASSMTRLAGGPHEQFF. The V and J genes are TRBV19 and TRBJ2-1, with 14 bases identical to TRBD2. The CDR3 runs 17 residues. V gave up 3 bases and J gave up 8 bases; unmatched junction bases: 9. The germline gives CDR1 LNHDA, CDR2 SQIVND (reference sequence).

This clone has a single count. The chain has TRBV28 and TRBJ1-1; 8 nucleotides line up with TRBD1. This CDR3 region has 14 residues. In germline, CDR1 is MDHEN, CDR2 SYDVKM. V dropped 5 bases and J dropped 5; count of bases not matched to a gene: 7. The CDR3 reads CASSADRVGTEAFF. DNA of the CDR3: TGTGCCAGCAGTGCGGACAGGGTCGGAACTGAAGCTTTCTTT.

The V and J genes are TRBV4-2 and TRBJ2-7; 7 bases map to TRBD2. This CDR3 is built from 16 residues. The J segment lost 5 bases and the V segment lost 3 bases, leaving 13 bases of the junction unmatched. Germline loops: CDR1 LGHNA, CDR2 YNFKEQ. The CDR3 nucleotides are TGTGCCAGCAGCCAGGCCTTTGGGGCGGGAGTTAACGAGCAGTACTTC. This gives the protein CASSQAFGAGVNEQYF.